This TCR beta chain emerged from a study of PD-L1 blockade in urothelial cancer. Background on the study: Samples came from 3 weeks, at the second dose, and 6 weeks into treatment. General observations from the study: Durable benefit accompanied greater 3-week expansion of tumor-associated blood clones. Below-median blood TCR clonality before treatment forecast better survival.

Stated time point: peripheral blood 6 weeks after treatment start. Each PCR received spiked synthetic TCR analog templates. TCRdb keeps only in-frame clones here, not all; method: immunoSEQ multiplex PCR. The sample yields about 130,000 clones, about 82% seen once. A word on this clone: What it binds is not known.

The CDR3 length is 15 residues. The V end was cut by 0 bases, the J end by 8 bases, with 13 bases between. CDR1 and CDR2 (germline): MNHEY, SVGAGI. The source was PBMCs, collected around atezolizumab (anti-PD-L1) treatment. The gene calls are TRBV6-5 and TRBJ2-2, with D uncertain. The TCR comes from a man aged 45-65 years with urothelial cancer. DNA of the CDR3: TGTGCCAGCAGTTACTCTCTGGTGGCACCGGGGGAGCTGTTTTTT. This translates into CASSYSLVAPGELFF.